This T cell receptor beta chain was sequenced for a study of shared clonotypes between healthy human individuals. CDR1 and CDR2 (germline): SGDLS, YYNGEE. CDR3 size: 16 residues. The V segment lost 3 bases and the J segment 6 bases; nucleotides outside the gene matches: 14. Overall study findings and caveats: Larger richness was generally estimated for naive than memory subsets. Of the naive CD4 clonotypes, around 4.9% were shared across several donors.

Terminally differentiated effector memory CD45RA+ cells were excluded by CCR7 positive selection of CD45RO-negative cells. Within Nashville, Tennessee resided all donors, each a Caucasian adult. A word on this clone: Its antigen is unknown.

Profiled with immunoSEQ multiplex PCR; TCRdb holds only in-frame clones, not every one. The table shows just over 2,000,000 clones, with about 95% occurring only once. V gene TRBV9 combines with J gene TRBJ2-7; 8 positions match TRBD1. Material for sequencing was naive CD8+ T cells sorted from blood. The clonotype comes from a man aged 18 to 30 in good health. The CDR3 nucleotides read TGTGCCAGCAGCGGCAGGTCAGGGGGCGACCCCCTCGAGCAGTACTTC. Translation gives CASSGRSGGDPLEQYF.